The 9 T cell receptor beta chains below were found in one sample sequenced in a study of cytomegalovirus exposure and HLA in healthy donors. Primers: 60 Vbeta forward and 13 Jbeta reverse. Sequencing was performed with immunoSEQ multiplex PCR; in TCRdb, only in-frame clones are kept and a portion is missing. This table has some 180,000 clones, approximately 84% appearing once. What was sequenced was PBMCs. These receptors came from a girl aged 5 to 17 in good health and CMV-seropositive.

The rearrangement joins TRBV5-1 to TRBJ1-2, with D tentatively TRBD1 (6 bases). The CDR3 totals 13 residues. V gave up 4 bases and J gave up 2 bases, with 9 bases separating them. Germline V CDR1 and CDR2: SGHRS, YFSETQ. The CDR3 sequence: CASSADRNYGYTF. The CDR3 DNA reads TGCGCCAGCAGCGCCGACAGGAACTATGGCTACACCTTC.

The chain couples TRBV5-1 to TRBJ2-7, with 7 bases fitting TRBD1. This CDR3 has 14 amino acids. Germline V gene sequence: CDR1 SGHRS, CDR2 YFSETQ. J was trimmed by 2 bases and V by 4 bases; bases with no gene match: 6. The CDR3 reads CASSGGQAAYEQYF. The DNA of the CDR3 is TGCGCCAGCAGCGGCGGACAGGCCGCCTACGAGCAGTACTTC.

The rearrangement uses TRBV4-1 and TRBJ1-5; no firm D call. Germline-derived CDR1 and CDR2 are MGHRA and YSYEKL. Trimming removed 1 base from V and 0 bases from J, with 7 bases in between. There are 15 residues in the CDR3. The DNA for the CDR3 is TGCGCCAGCAGCCAAGGCCCACTTAGCAATCAGCCCCAGCATTTT. Translation: CASSQGPLSNQPQHF.

The chain employs TRBV4-2 and TRBJ2-2; 8 nucleotides agree with TRBD2. This CDR3 is built from 15 residues. Germline lookup yields CDR1 LGHNA and CDR2 YNFKEQ. V shed 0 bases and J 7 bases; nucleotides not matched to a gene: 4. The CDR3 reads CASSQEGTSGGELFF. DNA for the CDR3: TGTGCCAGCAGCCAAGAAGGGACTAGTGGCGGGGAGCTGTTTTTT.

About this clone itself: This CDR3 is also generated by other DNA sequences in the sample. The chain employs TRBV6-5 and TRBJ1-2; the D gene is possibly TRBD1 (5 bases). CDR3 size: 12 residues. Germline CDR1 and CDR2: MNHEY and SVGAGI. Trimming shortened V by 0 bases and J by 7 bases, and 6 bases separated the two germline ends. The DNA of the CDR3 is TGTGCCAGCAGTTACTCTAGGGGTGGCTACACCTTC. This gives the protein CASSYSRGGYTF.

Concerning this clone: The junction does not match germline at one end; this may be a read error. V gene TRBV4-2 combines with J gene TRBJ2-3; the D gene is possibly TRBD1 (6 bases). The CDR3 runs 15 residues. Germline lookup yields CDR1 LGHNA and CDR2 YNFKEQ. CDR3 amino acids: CASSQGTAATGTQYF. The CDR3 bases are TGTGCCAGCAGCCAAGGGACTGCTGCGACAGGTACGCAGTATTTT.

The chain has TRBV6-5 and TRBJ2-2; 12 nucleotides align to TRBD2. V trimming: 2 bases; J trimming: 5 bases; junction bases outside the gene matches: 3. CDR1 and CDR2 from the germline V gene are MNHEY and SVGAGI. The CDR3 has 16 amino acids. CDR3 region: CASSYRTSGTTGELFF. The CDR3 coding sequence is TGTGCCAGCAGTTACCGGACTAGCGGGACTACCGGGGAGCTGTTTTTT.

This clone was seen more than once but under ten times. The chain links TRBV11-2 to TRBJ2-3; D may be TRBD2 (5 bases). Looked up from germline, CDR1 is SGHAT and CDR2 is FQNNGV. This CDR3 is built from 15 residues. Trimming shortened V by 0 bases and J by 1 base, and 8 bases separated the two germline ends. The CDR3 spells CASSLDGMRTDTQYF. The CDR3, as DNA: TGTGCCAGCAGCTTAGACGGGATGCGCACAGATACGCAGTATTTT.

The chain carries TRBV30 and TRBJ1-2; no clear D. V was shortened by 1 base and J by 5 bases, with 8 bases between the two germline ends. Germline CDR1 is GTSNPN and CDR2 is SVGIG (reference sequence). The CDR3 sequence is 12 residues long. The CDR3 sequence: CAWSGLRYGYTF. As DNA, the CDR3 is TGTGCCTGGAGTGGGTTGCGGTATGGCTACACCTTC.